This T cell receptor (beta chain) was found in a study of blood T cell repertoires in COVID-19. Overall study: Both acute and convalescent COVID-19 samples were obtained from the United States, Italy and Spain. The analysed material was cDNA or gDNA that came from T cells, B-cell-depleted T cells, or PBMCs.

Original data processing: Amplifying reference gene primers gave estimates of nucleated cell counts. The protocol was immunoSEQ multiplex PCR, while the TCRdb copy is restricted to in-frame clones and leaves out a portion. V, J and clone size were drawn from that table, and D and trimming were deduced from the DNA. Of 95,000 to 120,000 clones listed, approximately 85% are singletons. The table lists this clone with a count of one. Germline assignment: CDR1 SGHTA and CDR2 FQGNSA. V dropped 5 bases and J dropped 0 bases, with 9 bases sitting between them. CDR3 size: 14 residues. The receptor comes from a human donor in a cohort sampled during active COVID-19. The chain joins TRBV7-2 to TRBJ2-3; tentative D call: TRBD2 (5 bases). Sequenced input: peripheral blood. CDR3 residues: CASSPTTSTDTQYF. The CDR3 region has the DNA TGTGCCAGCAGCCCGACTACTAGCACAGATACGCAGTATTTT.